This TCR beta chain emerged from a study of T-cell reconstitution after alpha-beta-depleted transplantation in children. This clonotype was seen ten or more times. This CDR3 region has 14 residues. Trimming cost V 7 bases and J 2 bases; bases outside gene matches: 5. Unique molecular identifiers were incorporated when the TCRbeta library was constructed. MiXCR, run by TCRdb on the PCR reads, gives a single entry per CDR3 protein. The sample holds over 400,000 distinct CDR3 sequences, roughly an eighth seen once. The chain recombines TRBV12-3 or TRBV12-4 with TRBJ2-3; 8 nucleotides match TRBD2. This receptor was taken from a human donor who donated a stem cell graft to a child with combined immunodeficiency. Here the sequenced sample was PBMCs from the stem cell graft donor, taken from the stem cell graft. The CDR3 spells CASTLAGLTDTQYF. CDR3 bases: TGTGCCAGCACCCTAGCGGGCCTCACAGATACGCAGTATTTT.